One and the same sample provided the 3 T cell receptor beta chains below, sequenced in a study of human T cells and chemical hapten exposure. TCRdb re-derived calls from the RACE reads in MiXCR, one entry per CDR3 protein. The sample lists under 450,000 distinct CDR3 sequences; just under 6.5% were seen once. Time point meaning: patch test 2, 6 weeks after DPC sensitization. Regarding treatment: therapeutic diphenylcyclopropenone sensitization with weekly scalp DPC. The sequences come from whole blood, collected in connection with sensitization to the hapten diphenylcyclopropenone (DPC). All receptors come from a woman aged 18-29 years with alopecia areata. Some clones in this sample may be carry-over from other donors' samples.

The gene calls are TRBV27 and TRBJ2-3, with 9 bases aligning to TRBD2. CDR1 and CDR2 from the germline V gene are MNHEY and SMNVEV (reference sequence). With V trimmed by 6 bases and J by 2 bases, 18 bases remained unmatched. The length of the CDR3 is 19 residues. The CDR3: CASSRTPRGSGGYTDTQYF. CDR3 nucleotide sequence: TGTGCCAGCAGCCGGACTCCCCGAGGTAGCGGGGGATACACAGATACGCAGTATTTT.

The genes are TRBV6-5 and TRBJ1-2, with D possibly matching TRBD1 (6 bases). CDR3 length: 15 amino acids. Germline V gives CDR1 MNHEY, CDR2 SVGAGI. V was shortened by 1 base and J by 3 bases, with 12 bases between the two germline ends. The CDR3 bases are TGTGCCAGCAGTTACTATACAGGGAGTGACTATGGCTACACCTTC. Its protein is CASSYYTGSDYGYTF.

There are many counts of this clonotype. This rearrangement joins TRBV13 to TRBJ2-1, with TRBD1 matching over 8 bases. Germline V gives CDR1 PRHDT, CDR2 FYEKMQ (reference sequence). There are 18 residues in the CDR3. V trimming: 5 bases; J trimming: 2 bases; junction bases outside the gene matches: 14. The CDR3 reads CASSGQTGVEGPYNEQFF. In DNA form, the CDR3 reads TGTGCCAGCAGCGGGCAGACAGGGGTTGAAGGCCCCTACAATGAGCAGTTCTTC.